A single sample is the source of the 24 T cell receptor beta chains below, sequenced in a study of early T cells in non-severe SARS-CoV-2 infection. Each CDR3 protein is one row after TCRdb ran MiXCR on the 5' RACE reads. The sample consists of fewer than 50,000 distinct CDR3 sequences, 12% of them appearing once. Sequenced: whole blood. These receptor sequences come from an adult who was a healthcare worker with PCR-confirmed SARS-CoV-2 infection or an uninfected control (not recorded which).

This rearrangement joins TRBV6-2 or TRBV6-3 to TRBJ2-5; the D call may be TRBD1 or TRBD2 (6 bases each). V was shortened by 0 bases and J by 5 bases, with 10 bases between the two germline ends. Germline values: CDR1 MNHEY, CDR2 SVGEGT. The CDR3 consists of 14 residues. CDR3 sequence reads: CASSYSGGKETQYF. The CDR3 nucleotides read TGTGCCAGCAGTTACTCGGGGGGCAAGGAGACCCAGTACTTC.

This clonotype has a count of ten or more. The J gene is TRBJ1-5, the V gene TRBV21-1. TRBV21-1 is recorded as a pseudogene. The CDR3 sequence is 16 residues long. CDR3 amino acids: CASSNSQDHSNQPQHF. CDR3 sequence (DNA): TGTGCCAGCAGCAACAGCCAGGACCATAGCAATCAGCCCCAGCATTTT.

This clonotype was seen only a few times. The J gene is TRBJ2-7, the V gene TRBV5-1; D remains ambiguous. CDR1 is SGHRS, CDR2 YFSETQ, per germline. V lost 0 bases to trimming and J lost 5 bases, with 12 bases between them. The CDR3 consists of 14 residues. This CDR3 is CASSLVVGPNEQYF. The CDR3 DNA reads as TGCGCCAGCAGCTTGGTTGTCGGACCGAACGAGCAGTACTTC.

This clonotype was seen more than once but under ten times. Germline and junction disagree at one end, which may indicate a read error. The chain combines TRBV7-7 with TRBJ1-1; maybe TRBD1 (5 bases). This CDR3 has 16 amino acids. From germline, CDR1 is SSHAT and CDR2 FNYEAQ (reference sequence). In DNA, the CDR3 is TGTGCTAGCAGCCCCCTAGTTGGGGGAGAGCGCACTGAAGCTTTCTTT. Its protein is CASSPLVGGERTEAFF.

This clonotype was counted at least ten times. This chain uses TRBV2 with TRBJ2-7; 9 bases are a match to TRBD1. The CDR3 spans 13 residues. From germline, CDR1 is SNHLY and CDR2 FYNNEI. V dropped 6 bases and J dropped 6; count of bases not matched to a gene: 6. Here the CDR3 reads CASSRDRDREQYF. CDR3 sequence (DNA): TGTGCCAGCAGCCGGGACAGGGATCGCGAGCAGTACTTC.

This clonotype was observed at least ten times. This chain connects TRBV20-1 to TRBJ1-4, with D possibly matching TRBD1 (5 bases). The CDR3 is 13 amino acids. The germline V and J ends were trimmed by 1 base and 7 bases, with 10 bases remaining between them. CDR1 is DFQATT, CDR2 SNEGSKA, per germline (reference sequence). The chain's CDR3 is CSARVREAEKLFF. The CDR3 DNA follows: TGCAGTGCTAGAGTCAGGGAAGCTGAAAAACTGTTTTTT.

This clonotype was observed at least ten times. The chain couples TRBV2 to TRBJ1-1; 9 positions match TRBD1. The length of the CDR3 is 18 residues. V dropped 10 bases and J dropped 1; count of bases not matched to a gene: 19. Looked up from germline, CDR1 is SNHLY and CDR2 is FYNNEI. The CDR3 DNA follows: TGTGCCACGGACAGGGGAATCGGTGCGTGGGGCGCGAACACTGAAGCTTTCTTT. Protein sequence: CATDRGIGAWGANTEAFF.

The J gene is TRBJ1-2, the V gene TRBV5-6, with 9 bases lining up with TRBD1. Per germline, CDR1 SGHDT and CDR2 YYEEEE. With 3 bases clipped from V and 7 bases from J, the junction kept 16 bases outside the gene matches. The CDR3 runs 17 residues. This chain's CDR3 is CASSYPGQGWTEAGYTF. In nucleotides, the CDR3 is TGTGCCAGCAGCTATCCGGGACAGGGTTGGACTGAGGCTGGCTACACCTTC. The entire variable domain, with the rest obtained from reference TRBV5-6 and TRBJ1-2, is as follows: DAGVTQSPTHLIKTRGQQVTLRCSPKSGHDTVSWYQQALGQGPQFIFQYYEEEERQRGNFPDRFSGHQFPNYSSELNVNALLLGDSALYLCASSYPGQGWTEAGYTFGSGTRLTVV.

The chain joins TRBV5-6 to TRBJ1-4, with TRBD1 identical over 7 bases. Trimming cost V 4 bases and J 4 bases; bases outside gene matches: 4. The germline gives CDR1 SGHDT, CDR2 YYEEEE. The CDR3 totals 14 residues. CDR3: CASSLDRYNEKLFF. In DNA, the CDR3 is TGTGCCAGCAGCCTGGACAGGTATAATGAAAAACTGTTTTTT.

In this sample, this clonotype turned up a few times. V gene TRBV5-4 combines with J gene TRBJ2-3, with 12 nucleotides matching TRBD2. V lost 2 bases, J lost 3 bases, and 7 bases stayed unmatched. There are 17 residues in the CDR3. Germline loops: CDR1 SGHNT, CDR2 YYREEE (reference sequence). The CDR3 DNA follows: TGTGCCAGCAGCTTCTCTAGCGGGGGGGTACTGACAGATACGCAGTATTTT. This codes for CASSFSSGGVLTDTQYF.

This clonotype was counted ten times or more. V and J are TRBV19 and TRBJ2-1; maybe TRBD1 (5 bases). V was clipped by 5 bases and J by 2 bases, with 16 bases between them. This CDR3 is built from 16 residues. Looked up from germline, CDR1 is LNHDA and CDR2 is SQIVND (reference sequence). In DNA, the CDR3 is TGTGCCAGTAGTCTAACCCCCCTGGGGCCCTACAATGAGCAGTTCTTC. This codes for CASSLTPLGPYNEQFF. Variable domain in full (rest from reference TRBV19 and TRBJ2-1): DGGITQSPKYLFRKEGQNVTLSCEQNLNHDAMYWYRQDPGQGLRLIYYSQIVNDFQKGDIAEGYSVSREKKESFPLTVTSAQKNPTAFYLCASSLTPLGPYNEQFFGPGTRLTVL.

This clonotype is judged large. The V call is TRBV6-2 or TRBV6-3, the J call TRBJ2-3; 8 nucleotides align to TRBD2. V shed 7 bases, J shed 2 bases, and the junction held 14 bases outside the gene matches. CDR1 and CDR2 (germline): MNHEY, SVGEGT. This CDR3 has 17 residues. CDR3 residues: CASNSLAGRDLTDTQYF. The CDR3, as DNA: TGTGCCAGCAACTCCTTAGCGGGGAGGGACCTCACAGATACGCAGTATTTT.

This clonotype was seen many times. V and J are TRBV6-5 and TRBJ2-6; no definite D call. CDR1 and CDR2 from the germline V gene are MNHEY and SVGAGI. CDR3 length: 14 residues. V lost 2 bases and J 2 bases, leaving 4 bases between the germline ends. As DNA, the CDR3 is TGTGCCAGCAGTTACGGGCCTGGGGCCAACGTCCTGACTTTC. The encoded protein is CASSYGPGANVLTF.

This chain links TRBV7-6 with TRBJ1-6; D gene uncertain. Germline V gene lookup returns CDR1 SGHVS and CDR2 FNYEAQ. V lost 2 bases to trimming and J lost 8 bases, with 7 bases between them. The CDR3 has 13 residues. The CDR3 bases are TGTGCCAGCAGCTTACTTCAGGATTCACCCCTCCACTTT. Amino acid sequence: CASSLLQDSPLHF. The entire variable domain, with the rest obtained from reference TRBV7-6 and TRBJ1-6, is as follows: GAGVSQSPRYKVTKRGQDVALRCDPISGHVSLYWYRQALGQGPEFLTYFNYEAQQDKSGLPNDRFSAERPEGSISTLTIQRTEQRDSAMYRCASSLLQDSPLHFGNGTRLTVT.

V and J are TRBV20-1 and TRBJ2-3; a possible D gene is TRBD2 (7 bases). The germline V gene has CDR1 DFQATT and CDR2 SNEGSKA (reference sequence). Deletions cut 5 bases from V and 4 bases from J, with 19 bases between. The CDR3 is 15 amino acids. This chain's CDR3 is CSAPPAGALPDTQYF. CDR3 sequence (DNA): TGCAGTGCTCCCCCCGCGGGGGCCCTGCCAGATACGCAGTATTTT.

CDR3 DNA sequence: TGTGCCAGCAGCCAATACCGGCGAACCGGGGAGCTGTTTTTT. It yields the protein CASSQYRRTGELFF. The genes are TRBV7-6 and TRBJ2-2; D unclear. CDR3 length: 14 residues. Germline V lookup: CDR1 SGHVS, CDR2 FNYEAQ. Trimming stripped 5 bases from V and 5 bases from J, with 12 bases between.

Remarks on this clonotype: Relative to the germline gene, one junction end is altered; a read error may explain this. The gene calls are TRBV25-1 and TRBJ1-2, with 7 bases aligning to TRBD1. Germline CDR1 is MGHDK and CDR2 is SYGVNS. The CDR3 contains 16 residues. The CDR3 nucleotides are TGTGCCGGCAGTGAGTTGGGAGGGGGCCGAGACCATGGCTACACCTTC. This gives the protein CAGSELGGGRDHGYTF.

To note about this clonotype: Germline is not matched at one junction end, which may reflect a read error. CDR3 coding DNA: TGCGCCAACAGCTTGCTTGGCGGGGGGGGCAATGAGCAGTTCTTC. It codes for CANSLLGGGGNEQFF. V usage is TRBV5-1 and J usage is TRBJ2-1; 9 nucleotides match TRBD2. The germline CDR1 and CDR2 sequences are SGHRS and YFSETQ. The CDR3 totals 15 residues. The full variable domain, completed using reference TRBV5-1 and TRBJ2-1, is KAGVTQTPRYLIKTRGQQVTLSCSPISGHRSVSWYQQTPGQGLQFLFEYFSETQRNKGNFPGRFSGRQFSNSRSEMNVSTLELGDSALYLCANSLLGGGGNEQFFGPGTRLTVL.

This clonotype was seen at least ten times. One end of the junction varies from germline; a read error may be responsible. The chain recombines TRBV7-7 with TRBJ1-1; D gene ambiguous. There are 13 residues in the CDR3. Germline V CDR1 and CDR2: SSHAT, FNYEAQ (reference sequence). For the CDR3, the DNA is TGTGCTAGCAGCTTACTAAGGACCACTGAAGCTTTCTTT. Its translation is CASSLLRTTEAFF.

The J gene is TRBJ1-2, the V gene TRBV9, with D tentatively TRBD1 (6 bases). Looked up from germline, CDR1 is SGDLS and CDR2 is YYNGEE. The CDR3 runs to 13 residues. Trimming cost V 4 bases and J 2 bases, with 9 bases left between them. Here the CDR3 reads CASSYGQNYGYTF. The CDR3, as DNA: TGTGCCAGCAGCTATGGACAGAACTATGGCTACACCTTC.

This clonotype was counted only a few times. The rearrangement links TRBV11-1 to TRBJ1-2; a possible D gene is TRBD1 (6 bases). The germline V and J ends were trimmed by 5 bases and 8 bases, with 12 bases remaining between them. This CDR3 has 12 amino acids. From germline, CDR1 is SGHAT and CDR2 FQDESV (reference sequence). In nucleotides, the CDR3 is TGTGCCAGCAGCCGGGGACAAGGAGGCTACACCTTC. Residues: CASSRGQGGYTF.

This rearrangement joins TRBV15 to TRBJ2-1, with D uncertain. The CDR3 is 14 amino acids. Germline V gene lookup returns CDR1 LNHNV and CDR2 YYDKDF (reference sequence). V gave up 5 bases and J gave up 3 bases, with 11 bases separating them. The CDR3 sequence is CATSRRSRYNEQFF. The CDR3 DNA sequence: TGTGCCACCAGCCGCCGGAGCCGCTACAATGAGCAGTTCTTC.

CDR3 loop: CASTSTGSSGANVLTF. As DNA, the CDR3 is TGTGCCAGCACCTCCACAGGGAGCTCTGGGGCCAACGTCCTGACTTTC. The J gene is TRBJ2-6, the V gene TRBV27; weak D call: TRBD1 (6 bases). CDR3 length: 16 residues. Germline loops: CDR1 MNHEY, CDR2 SMNVEV (reference sequence). V lost 7 bases to trimming and J lost 0 bases, with 13 bases between them. The whole variable domain, remainder taken from reference TRBV27 and TRBJ2-6, is EAQVTQNPRYLITVTGKKLTVTCSQNMNHEYMSWYRQDPGLGLRQIYYSMNVEVTDKGDVPEGYKVSRKEKRNFPLILESPSPNQTSLYFCASTSTGSSGANVLTFGAGSRLTVL.

This clonotype was seen at least ten times. The CDR3 DNA follows: TGTGCCAGTAGTCTCGGGGTAGAGCGGGCCACAGATACGCAGTATTTT. Amino acids: CASSLGVERATDTQYF. The V call is TRBV19, the J call TRBJ2-3; D is possibly TRBD2 (6 bases). Germline assignment: CDR1 LNHDA and CDR2 SQIVND (reference sequence). V lost 5 bases, J lost 2 bases, and 17 bases lay in between. The CDR3 spans 16 residues. Together with reference TRBV19 and TRBJ2-3, the CDR3 gives the full variable domain: DGGITQSPKYLFRKEGQNVTLSCEQNLNHDAMYWYRQDPGQGLRLIYYSQIVNDFQKGDIAEGYSVSREKKESFPLTVTSAQKNPTAFYLCASSLGVERATDTQYFGPGTRLTVL.